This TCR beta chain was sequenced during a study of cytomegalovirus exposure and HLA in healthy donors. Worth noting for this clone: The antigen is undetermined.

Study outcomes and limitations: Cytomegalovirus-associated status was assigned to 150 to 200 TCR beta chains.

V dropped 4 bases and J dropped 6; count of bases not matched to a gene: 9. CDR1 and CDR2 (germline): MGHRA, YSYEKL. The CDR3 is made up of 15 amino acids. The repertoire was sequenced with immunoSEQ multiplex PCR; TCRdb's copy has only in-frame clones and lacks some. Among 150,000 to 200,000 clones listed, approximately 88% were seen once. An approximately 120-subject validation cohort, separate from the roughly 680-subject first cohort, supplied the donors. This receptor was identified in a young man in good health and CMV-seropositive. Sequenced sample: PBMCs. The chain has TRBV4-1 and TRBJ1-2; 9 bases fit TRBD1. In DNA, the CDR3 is TGCGCCAGCAGCCCCCAACAGGGGGCTGTAGATGGCTACACCTTC. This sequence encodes CASSPQQGAVDGYTF.